The source of this T cell receptor (beta chain) is a study of T cells in Graves' hyperthyroidism and ophthalmopathy. In its sample, this clonotype was seen a few times. The antigen remains undetermined. Graves' hyperthyroidism was deemed stable absent ophthalmopathy progression within 18 months. Not enrolled were patients with uncontrolled infection, other autoimmune disease, pregnancy or lactation. Whole-study findings and limits: Ophthalmopathy got predicted by the model a median 6.5 months before its onset. In simple terms, a model built on 13 V-J features told ophthalmopathy apart from stable hyperthyroidism.

It was RNA transcripts that yielded the amplified TCR beta CDR3 regions. First-round RT-PCR of the TCR CDR3 relied on the HTBI primer set. TCRdb redid the calling of the multiplex PCR reads with MiXCR, one entry per CDR3 protein. This sample has about 560,000 distinct CDR3 sequences, with 46% found just once. The sample consisted of peripheral blood or thyroid tissue (not recorded which). This receptor was taken from a woman aged 18 to 35 with Graves' hyperthyroidism.

The CDR3: CASSLSGLAGTQYF. The CDR3 DNA reads as TGTGCCAGCAGCCTATCGGGACTAGCGGGGACCCAGTACTTC. The gene calls are TRBV7-2 and TRBJ2-5; 12 bases map to TRBD2. V gave up 5 bases and J gave up 7 bases; unmatched junction bases: 5. This CDR3 comprises 14 residues. Per the germline V gene, CDR1 is SGHTA and CDR2 is FQGNSA.